Below are 9 T cell receptor beta chains sequenced from a single sample in a study of T cell responses to AZD1222 COVID-19 vaccine. TCRdb's copy holds only in-frame clones and misses some; the assay was immunoSEQ multiplex PCR. The table lists tens of thousands of clones, 75% to 85% of them singletons. The source was peripheral blood, collected on day 0 of AZD1222 vaccination. These receptors were obtained from an adult in good health.

The chain recombines TRBV28 with TRBJ2-5, with 10 positions matching TRBD2. Per the germline V gene, CDR1 is MDHEN and CDR2 is SYDVKM. V shed 2 bases and J 5 bases; nucleotides not matched to a gene: 2. CDR3 length equals 14 residues. CDR3 sequence reads: CASSLGSGRETQYF. In nucleotides, the CDR3 is TGTGCCAGCAGTTTAGGTAGCGGGAGGGAGACCCAGTACTTC.

This clone was seen only a few times. J is TRBJ1-4 and V is TRBV11-2; D call uncertain. Germline lookup yields CDR1 SGHAT and CDR2 FQNNGV. The CDR3 spans 14 residues. Trimming stripped 3 bases from V and 6 bases from J, with 11 bases between. The CDR3 here is CASSFGRLDEKLFF. The DNA for the CDR3 is TGTGCCAGCAGCTTCGGGAGGCTGGATGAAAAACTGTTTTTT.

CDR3 sequence (DNA): TGTGCCAGCATAGGGACAAGGGAGGACAATGAGCAGTTCTTC. Translation: CASIGTREDNEQFF. The V call is TRBV6-6, the J call TRBJ2-1; TRBD1 or TRBD2 may be the D gene (6 bases each). Per germline, CDR1 MNHNY and CDR2 SVGAGI (reference sequence). V was shortened by 7 bases and J by 5 bases, with 15 bases between the two germline ends. This CDR3 spans 14 amino acids.

In its sample, this clone was seen a few times. The chain joins TRBV6-1 to TRBJ1-1; D is undetermined. There are 12 residues in the CDR3. V was clipped by 3 bases and J by 4 bases, with 6 bases between them. Germline V lookup: CDR1 MNHNS, CDR2 SASEGT. The CDR3: CASSDTFTEAFF. CDR3 DNA: TGTGCCAGCAGTGACACCTTCACTGAAGCTTTCTTT.

The rearrangement uses TRBV15 and TRBJ1-5, with a weak D call TRBD1 (6 bases). The V and J ends lost 0 bases and 9 bases respectively, with 18 bases between them. CDR3 length: 16 residues. The germline V gene encodes CDR1 LNHNV and CDR2 YYDKDF (reference sequence). The CDR3 protein is CATSRDGGGEGRPQHF. In nucleotides, the CDR3 is TGTGCCACCAGCAGAGATGGAGGGGGGGAAGGCCGGCCCCAGCATTTT.

The J gene is TRBJ2-2, the V gene TRBV2, with 10 bases lining up with TRBD1. V lost 7 bases, J lost 4 bases, and 3 bases stayed unmatched. This CDR3 has 14 residues. Germline V gene sequence: CDR1 SNHLY, CDR2 FYNNEI. CDR3 DNA sequence: TGTGCCAGCACCTGGGACAGGGGCACCGGGGAGCTGTTTTTT. It encodes CASTWDRGTGELFF.

This sequence joins TRBV6-5 and TRBJ1-2; D is ambiguous. Germline values: CDR1 MNHEY, CDR2 SVGAGI. Trimming removed 5 bases at V and 6 bases at J, with 13 bases between. The CDR3 extends over 13 amino acids. In DNA, the CDR3 is TGTGCCAGCAGTCCCCTTGAGCAGAATGGCTACACCTTC. Its protein product is CASSPLEQNGYTF.

The V and J genes are TRBV6-5 and TRBJ2-3; D is ambiguous. The V gene lost 6 bases and the J gene lost 6 bases, with 13 bases spanning the gap. Germline V CDR1 and CDR2: MNHEY, SVGAGI. The CDR3 loop spans 13 amino acids. The CDR3 here is CASRRRHYDTQYF. The CDR3 nucleotides are TGTGCCAGCAGGCGAAGACACTATGATACGCAGTATTTT.

The V call is TRBV19, the J call TRBJ2-2; TRBD1 matches 8 bases. J lost 4 bases, V lost 9 bases, and 7 bases had no gene match. The length of the CDR3 is 14 residues. Germline-derived CDR1 and CDR2 are LNHDA and SQIVND (reference sequence). CDR3 in amino acids: CASIGQGRTGELFF. CDR3 DNA: TGTGCCAGCATAGGACAGGGACGCACCGGGGAGCTGTTTTTT. The variable domain in full, with the rest retrieved from reference TRBV19 and TRBJ2-2, is DGGITQSPKYLFRKEGQNVTLSCEQNLNHDAMYWYRQDPGQGLRLIYYSQIVNDFQKGDIAEGYSVSREKKESFPLTVTSAQKNPTAFYLCASIGQGRTGELFFGEGSRLTVL.